Following are 31 T cell receptor beta chains from one sample sequenced in a study of PD-1 blockade in classical Hodgkin lymphoma. Noted time point: cycle 4 day 1 (C4D1), after more than five weeks of nivolumab. Every patient had relapsed following autologous stem cell transplantation, and cohorts differed in brentuximab vedotin exposure. Sequencing used immunoSEQ multiplex PCR; TCRdb keeps in-frame clones, though not all of them. The data contain 100,000 or so clones, approximately 89% of them seen just once; the ten biggest clones take up 15% to 20%. The sequencing used peripheral blood mononuclear cells (PBMCs), collected before the fourth cycle of nivolumab. These TCRs come from a human donor with classical Hodgkin lymphoma.

This chain links TRBV27 with TRBJ2-7; 7 bases are shared with TRBD1. V shed 5 bases, J shed 4 bases, and the junction held 17 bases outside the gene matches. Per germline, CDR1 MNHEY and CDR2 SMNVEV (reference sequence). The CDR3 is 17 residues long. CDR3 bases: TGTGCCAGCAGTCCAGACTCCCTGCCAGGGGGAAAATACGAGCAGTACTTC. Translating it yields CASSPDSLPGGKYEQYF.

The gene calls are TRBV30 and TRBJ1-5, with TRBD1 matching 10 bases. V lost 5 bases and J lost 2; bases outside the gene matches: 3. Germline V gene lookup returns CDR1 GTSNPN and CDR2 SVGIG (reference sequence). The CDR3 totals 14 residues. This chain's CDR3 is CAWGTGVGNQPQHF. Here the CDR3 DNA reads TGTGCCTGGGGGACAGGGGTTGGCAATCAGCCCCAGCATTTT. Looking up the rest from reference TRBV30 and TRBJ1-5 gives the full variable domain: SQTIHQWPATLVQPVGSPLSLECTVEGTSNPNLYWYRQAAGRGLQLLFYSVGIGQISSEVPQNLSASRPQDRQFILSSKKLLLSDSGFYLCAWGTGVGNQPQHFGDGTRLSIL.

V gene TRBV7-9 combines with J gene TRBJ2-5, with D possibly being TRBD2 (6 bases). The V gene's germline CDR1 is SEHNR and CDR2 FQNEAQ (reference sequence). CDR3 size: 16 residues. V dropped 5 bases and J dropped 6 bases, with 22 bases sitting between them. This CDR3 is CASSLPGLEVPKTQYF. The CDR3 region has the DNA TGTGCCAGCAGCCTACCGGGACTCGAGGTTCCTAAGACCCAGTACTTC.

This chain joins TRBV5-1 and TRBJ2-7, with D possibly being TRBD1 (6 bases). CDR1 is SGHRS, CDR2 YFSETQ, per germline. This CDR3 region has 13 residues. V was trimmed by 2 bases and J by 3 bases, leaving 9 bases between them. The CDR3 reads CASSFTGNYEQYF. CDR3 bases: TGCGCCAGCAGCTTCACAGGGAACTACGAGCAGTACTTC.

This clone was counted a single time. V and J are TRBV4-3 and TRBJ2-7, with 10 nucleotides matching TRBD2. This CDR3 spans 16 amino acids. Germline assignment: CDR1 LGHNA and CDR2 YSLEER. V shed 0 bases, J shed 3 bases, and the junction held 5 bases outside the gene matches. DNA of the CDR3: TGCGCCAGCAGCCAAGAGGGACTAGCGTCAAGCTACGAGCAGTACTTC. Translating gives CASSQEGLASSYEQYF.

The CDR3 region is CASSLGGGSGANVLTF. The DNA for the CDR3 is TGTGCCAGCAGCTTAGGTGGAGGGTCTGGGGCCAACGTCCTGACTTTC. The chain employs TRBV7-2 and TRBJ2-6; a weak D match, TRBD2 (6 bases). The CDR3 is made up of 16 amino acids. Germline values: CDR1 SGHTA, CDR2 FQGNSA. V lost 1 base to trimming and J lost 1 base, with 8 bases between them.

J is TRBJ1-1 and V is TRBV7-8; D not resolved. This CDR3 contains 13 residues. Trimming removed 4 bases from V and 2 bases from J, with 8 bases in between. The germline V gene encodes CDR1 SGHVS and CDR2 FQNEAQ. CDR3 DNA: TGTGCCAGCAGCTCGCCTGAAAACACTGAAGCTTTCTTT. It codes for CASSSPENTEAFF.

The genes are TRBV29-1 and TRBJ1-2, with 9 bases that match TRBD1. The germline V gene encodes CDR1 SQVTM and CDR2 ANQGSEA. The CDR3 runs 13 residues. The trim removed 6 bases at V and 0 bases at J, leaving 2 bases unmatched. The CDR3 DNA sequence: TGCAGCGTGGGGACAGGGACTAACTATGGCTACACCTTC. Its translation: CSVGTGTNYGYTF.

The chain joins TRBV30 to TRBJ2-1; TRBD2 is a possible D gene (6 bases). This CDR3 comprises 14 residues. In germline, CDR1 is GTSNPN, CDR2 SVGIG (reference sequence). V was pared by 0 bases and J by 7 bases, with 13 bases between. CDR3 protein: CAWSVGGVRNEQFF. In nucleotides, the CDR3 is TGTGCCTGGAGTGTCGGCGGGGTGAGGAATGAGCAGTTCTTC.

The chain recombines TRBV27 with TRBJ2-7, with 13 bases identical to TRBD2. CDR1 MNHEY and CDR2 SMNVEV come from the germline V gene (reference sequence). The CDR3 length is 17 residues. Trimming took 5 bases from V and 4 from J; bases not matched to a gene: 11. The CDR3 spells CASSHGLAGDLPYEQYF. DNA of the CDR3: TGTGCCAGCAGTCATGGACTAGCGGGAGATCTTCCGTACGAGCAGTACTTC.

The chain is built from TRBV10-1 and TRBJ2-1; TRBD2 matches 7 bases. J lost 8 bases, V lost 9 bases, and 13 bases had no gene match. This CDR3 contains 14 residues. The V gene's germline CDR1 is WNHNN and CDR2 SYGVQD (reference sequence). The CDR3 spells CARALAERVYEQFF. DNA for the CDR3: TGCGCCAGGGCCCTAGCGGAAAGAGTTTATGAGCAGTTCTTC.

The chain couples TRBV5-5 to TRBJ2-7, with 10 bases lining up with TRBD1. The CDR3 covers 17 residues. V lost 4 bases and J lost 3; bases outside the gene matches: 13. CDR1 and CDR2 from the germline V gene are SGHKS and YYEKEE (reference sequence). CDR3: CASSPGTGDTKLYEQYF. CDR3 sequence (DNA): TGTGCCAGCAGCCCCGGGACAGGGGACACAAAACTCTACGAGCAGTACTTC.

The chain has TRBV7-2 and TRBJ1-1, with 9 bases lining up with TRBD1. V trimming: 4 bases; J trimming: 3 bases; junction bases outside the gene matches: 3. The length of the CDR3 is 14 residues. CDR1 is SGHTA, CDR2 FQGNSA, per germline. For the CDR3, the DNA is TGTGCCAGCAGCTCACAGGGGGCTGACACTGAAGCTTTCTTT. Amino acid sequence: CASSSQGADTEAFF.

The chain combines TRBV30 with TRBJ2-3, with TRBD2 as a possible D gene (5 bases). The CDR3 extends over 14 amino acids. The germline V gene has CDR1 GTSNPN and CDR2 SVGIG (reference sequence). V was clipped by 0 bases and J by 7 bases, with 14 bases between them. The CDR3 is CAWSVAIPGNTQYF. For the CDR3, the DNA is TGTGCCTGGAGTGTAGCAATTCCCGGGAATACGCAGTATTTT.

The chain is built from TRBV4-3 and TRBJ1-1; D remains unclear. The V gene lost 1 base and the J gene lost 0 bases, with 12 bases spanning the gap. This CDR3 comprises 16 residues. Germline V gene data show CDR1 as LGHNA and CDR2 as YSLEER. For the CDR3, the DNA is TGCGCCAGCAGCCAAGTCGCGAAGCCCTTGAACACTGAAGCTTTCTTT. This sequence encodes CASSQVAKPLNTEAFF.

This clone was recorded once. The chain uses TRBV5-8 and TRBJ2-7; no clear D. Germline CDR1 and CDR2: SGHTS and YDEGEE. Trimming left V 5 bases short and J 4 bases short, with 10 bases between. The CDR3 contains 12 residues. The CDR3 nucleotides are TGTGCCAGCAGGCGACCGGTTTACGAGCAGTACTTC. It codes for CASRRPVYEQYF.

The chain is built from TRBV18 and TRBJ2-2, with D perhaps TRBD2 (6 bases). Trimming took off 0 bases at V and 3 bases at J, with 20 bases between the two ends. This CDR3 is 19 amino acids long. The germline V gene encodes CDR1 KGHSH and CDR2 LQKENI. This CDR3 is CASSPPLLGREVDTGELFF. Written as DNA, the CDR3 is TGTGCCAGCTCACCACCTTTATTAGGCAGGGAGGTCGACACCGGGGAGCTGTTTTTT.

The gene calls are TRBV10-3 and TRBJ2-1; TRBD1 might be the D (6 bases). The CDR3 contains 14 residues. Looked up from germline, CDR1 is ENHRY and CDR2 is SYGVKD. The V end lost 0 bases, the J end lost 10 bases, and 13 bases lay between the germline ends. This chain's CDR3 is CAISESTRRGEQFF. The CDR3 coding sequence is TGTGCCATCAGTGAGTCGACTCGAAGGGGGGAGCAGTTCTTC.

The rearrangement links TRBV6-6 to TRBJ1-5, with 9 bases aligning to TRBD1. The CDR3 is made up of 13 amino acids. The trim removed 7 bases at V and 6 bases at J, leaving 4 bases unmatched. Per the germline V gene, CDR1 is MNHNY and CDR2 is SVGAGI (reference sequence). In DNA form, the CDR3 reads TGTGCCAGCATGGACAGGGGTCGTCAGCCCCAGCATTTT. Translated: CASMDRGRQPQHF.

V usage is TRBV10-2 and J usage is TRBJ2-7; D is unresolved. The CDR3 runs 14 residues. Germline CDR1 reads WSHSY; CDR2 reads SAAADI. V dropped 2 bases and J dropped 3 bases, with 11 bases sitting between them. This chain's CDR3 is CASSEVRYSYEQYF. DNA for the CDR3: TGCGCCAGCAGTGAGGTCAGGTACAGCTACGAGCAGTACTTC.

The chain's CDR3 is CASSRVAGGPLYEQYF. CDR3 in DNA: TGTGCCAGCAGCCGGGTAGCGGGAGGGCCCCTCTACGAGCAGTACTTC. The chain combines TRBV5-5 with TRBJ2-7; 11 nucleotides match TRBD2. V trimming: 4 bases; J trimming: 3 bases; junction bases outside the gene matches: 9. CDR3 length: 16 amino acids. Germline-derived CDR1 and CDR2 are SGHKS and YYEKEE (reference sequence). Full variable domain (remainder filled in from reference TRBV5-5 and TRBJ2-7): DAGVTQSPTHLIKTRGQQVTLRCSPISGHKSVSWYQQVLGQGPQFIFQYYEKEERGRGNFPDRFSARQFPNYSSELNVNALLLGDSALYLCASSRVAGGPLYEQYFGPGTRLTVT.

The chain links TRBV7-9 to TRBJ1-5, with TRBD1 identical over 7 bases. CDR1 is SEHNR and CDR2 is FQNEAQ in the germline V gene (reference sequence). Trimming took 3 bases from V and 6 from J; bases not matched to a gene: 14. The CDR3 extends over 17 amino acids. The DNA of the CDR3 is TGTGCCAGCAGCTTGGTCGGGACAGTCCACATCCCTCAGCCCCAGCATTTT. It yields the protein CASSLVGTVHIPQPQHF.

J is TRBJ2-1 and V is TRBV4-3, with 10 bases fitting TRBD2. J lost 5 bases, V lost 3 bases, and 4 bases had no gene match. The CDR3 is 15 residues long. CDR1 and CDR2 (germline): LGHNA, YSLEER. The CDR3 DNA sequence: TGCGCCAGCAGCCAGGGGACTAGCGCAAACAATGAGCAGTTCTTC. Translating gives CASSQGTSANNEQFF.

This clone came up once. The V gene is TRBV27, the J gene TRBJ2-7, with TRBD2 identical over 11 bases. V gave up 5 bases and J gave up 4 bases; unmatched junction bases: 19. The CDR3 covers 19 residues. CDR1 is MNHEY, CDR2 SMNVEV, per germline (reference sequence). CDR3 sequence reads: CASSPSGASGRRGIYEQYF. The CDR3, as DNA: TGTGCCAGCAGTCCGTCCGGGGCTAGCGGGAGGAGGGGGATTTACGAGCAGTACTTC.

The V gene is TRBV5-1, the J gene TRBJ1-2, with D possibly TRBD1 on 6 matching bases. Germline V gene lookup returns CDR1 SGHRS and CDR2 YFSETQ. CDR3 length: 15 amino acids. V shed 2 bases and J shed 1 base, with 12 bases lying between them. The CDR3 loop is CASSLGGTDNYGYTF. In nucleotides, the CDR3 is TGCGCCAGCAGCTTAGGGGGGACGGATAACTATGGCTACACCTTC.

The chain recombines TRBV10-3 with TRBJ1-1; the match to TRBD1 covers 7 bases. The V segment lost 0 bases and the J segment 5 bases; nucleotides outside the gene matches: 3. This CDR3 is 14 amino acids long. Per germline, CDR1 ENHRY and CDR2 SYGVKD. CDR3 DNA: TGTGCCATCAGTGAGTCGCGGGACAGTACTGAAGCTTTCTTT. It encodes CAISESRDSTEAFF.

V gene TRBV7-2 combines with J gene TRBJ2-7; 8 bases line up with TRBD2. This CDR3 is built from 14 residues. Germline CDR1 and CDR2: SGHTA and FQGNSA. V was clipped by 4 bases and J by 2 bases; unmatched bases: 4. In DNA form, the CDR3 reads TGTGCCAGCAGCTCCATAGCGGGGACCTACGAGCAGTACTTC. Its translation: CASSSIAGTYEQYF.

The chain links TRBV5-1 to TRBJ2-1; 12 bases map to TRBD2. The CDR3 is made up of 15 amino acids. V lost 4 bases, J lost 5 bases, and 4 bases stayed unmatched. Germline CDR1 is SGHRS and CDR2 is YFSETQ. CDR3 sequence: CASSGGLAGNNEQFF. CDR3 DNA: TGCGCCAGCAGCGGTGGACTAGCGGGGAACAATGAGCAGTTCTTC.

In this sample, this clone turned up many times. This chain joins TRBV30 and TRBJ2-7, with D maybe TRBD2 (7 bases). V was trimmed by 2 bases and J by 7 bases, leaving 21 bases between them. Germline values: CDR1 GTSNPN, CDR2 SVGIG (reference sequence). The CDR3 is 15 residues long. The CDR3 is CAWSPYTGFGREQYF. DNA for the CDR3: TGTGCCTGGAGTCCATATACAGGGTTCGGGAGGGAGCAGTACTTC.

The rearrangement links TRBV4-1 to TRBJ2-1; 8 bases agree with TRBD2. Germline V gene lookup returns CDR1 MGHRA and CDR2 YSYEKL. This CDR3 region has 17 residues. Trimming cost V 1 base and J 4 bases; bases outside gene matches: 9. The CDR3 is CASSQGRLAGTYNEQFF. CDR3 bases: TGCGCCAGCAGCCAAGGGCGGCTAGCGGGCACGTACAATGAGCAGTTCTTC.

The gene calls are TRBV7-2 and TRBJ2-7; 10 bases match TRBD2. Unmatched junction bases numbered 13, after V lost 5 bases and J lost 6 bases. Germline assignment: CDR1 SGHTA and CDR2 FQGNSA. This CDR3 region has 16 residues. Here the CDR3 DNA reads TGTGCCAGCAGCCCTTCCCATAGCGGGAGGTCCCTCGAGCAGTACTTC. This gives the protein CASSPSHSGRSLEQYF.